This TCR beta chain is from a study of cytomegalovirus exposure and HLA in healthy donors. Trimming pared 9 bases from V and 5 bases from J, leaving 14 bases between. CDR1 SGHTA and CDR2 FQGNSA come from the germline V gene. The CDR3 sequence is 13 residues long. About this clone: Its antigen is unknown.

Primers: 60 Vbeta forward and 13 Jbeta reverse. The assay was immunoSEQ multiplex PCR, and TCRdb's table has in-frame clones only and misses some. The table has 200,000 to 250,000 clones, 82% seen once. General study findings and limits: The study designated fewer than 200 TCR beta chains cytomegalovirus-associated. What a later analysis reportedly showed was that an Asian-associated ancestry cluster had fewer N-insertions than the approximately 700-donor mean.

The receptor was isolated from a woman between 35 and 50 years old in good health and CMV-seronegative. The rearrangement uses TRBV7-2 and TRBJ2-1; D may be TRBD2 (5 bases). Specimen: PBMCs. The CDR3 loop is CASRARVNNEQFF. CDR3 in DNA: TGTGCCAGTCGGGCGCGGGTTAACAATGAGCAGTTCTTC.